This T cell receptor beta chain was retrieved from a study of blood T cell repertoires in COVID-19. Germline V lookup: CDR1 SGHRS, CDR2 YFSETQ. After removal of 0 bases from V and 5 bases from J, the junction contained 9 bases not matched to a gene. CDR3 length: 17 amino acids. TCRdb's copy holds only in-frame clones and misses some; the assay was immunoSEQ multiplex PCR. The sample yields 150,000 to 200,000 clones, 79% seen once. Participants came from fewer than 25 US areas, aged about 18 to 100 years. V gene TRBV5-1 combines with J gene TRBJ2-1, with 9 bases that match TRBD2. The sequence was obtained from a woman between 65 and 79 years old in a cohort exposed to, infected with or recovered from COVID-19 (not recorded which). Sequencing was carried out using PBMCs or T cells enriched from blood (not recorded which). Here the CDR3 reads CASSLVSSGTLHNEQFF. DNA for the CDR3: TGCGCCAGCAGCTTGGTGTCTAGCGGGACGTTACACAATGAGCAGTTCTTC.